The rows below give T cell receptor beta chains drawn from one sample of a study of T cell responses to AZD1222 COVID-19 vaccine. Assay: immunoSEQ multiplex PCR; the TCRdb copy retains only in-frame clones and omits some. This table has roughly 120,000 clones, approximately 84% appearing once. Source: peripheral blood, taken on day 0 of AZD1222 vaccination. The receptors originated from an adult in good health. The CDR3 runs from the conserved cysteine through the conserved F or W. D genes are given only for firm matches. The size of a clone is reported for some rows only, either as once, few or many, or as a class for expanded clones.

J gene,D gene,V gene,clone size,CDR3 DNA,CDR3 protein
TRBJ1-3,TRBD1,TRBV5-1,once,TGCGCCAGCAAAAAACAGGGGCCCTTCTCTGGAAACACCATATATTTT,CASKKQGPFSGNTIYF
TRBJ1-1,.,TRBV29-1,.,TGCAGCGTTGAAGAGTGGGCAGCACTAAATGAAGCTTTCTTT,CSVEEWAALNEAFF
TRBJ2-1,TRBD1,TRBV29-1,.,TGCAGCGTTGCGGAAGGGACAGGGGGCAATGAGCAGTTCTTC,CSVAEGTGGNEQFF
TRBJ1-5,.,TRBV6-1,once,TGTGCCAGCAGTGAAAGGACGGGTATTATTGGCAATCAGCCCCAGCATTTT,CASSERTGIIGNQPQHF
TRBJ2-3,.,TRBV6-5,.,TGTGCCAGCAGTCCAGGACGCCGCACAGATACGCAGTATTTT,CASSPGRRTDTQYF
TRBJ2-3,.,TRBV7-9,.,TGTGCCAGCAGCTTGAACCTCTTTTCCACAGATACGCAGTATTTT,CASSLNLFSTDTQYF
TRBJ2-5,TRBD1,TRBV7-7,.,TGTGCCAGCAGCTTACGACCCCAGGGGGCAGAGACCCAGTACTTC,CASSLRPQGAETQYF
TRBJ2-3,TRBD2,TRBV9,.,TGTGCCAGCAGCGTAGGTGGTAGCGGGGGATTCACAGATACGCAGTATTTT,CASSVGGSGGFTDTQYF
TRBJ1-2,.,TRBV9,.,TGTGCCAGCAGCCCGACGACAGAAGCTAACTATGGCTACACCTTC,CASSPTTEANYGYTF
TRBJ2-7,.,TRBV4-1,once,TGCGCCAGCAGCCAAGATTGGGCCCTTCCCCTTCTGGAGCAGTACTTC,CASSQDWALPLLEQYF
TRBJ1-5,.,TRBV28,.,TGTGCCAGCAGCCCCGAGTGGGCAGGGGAATTTTATCAGCCCCAGCATTTT,CASSPEWAGEFYQPQHF
TRBJ2-1,.,TRBV7-9,.,TGTGCCAGCAGCTTAGTTCTAGCAATCAGTGAGCAGTTCTTC,CASSLVLAISEQFF
TRBJ1-2,TRBD1,TRBV28,.,TGTGCCAGCAGTTTCCCCAGGGGGGCGTATGGCTACACCTTC,CASSFPRGAYGYTF
TRBJ1-2,.,TRBV28,.,TGTGCCAGCAGTTTAAACACGAGGGGTGGCTACACCTTC,CASSLNTRGGYTF
TRBJ1-1,.,TRBV28,.,TGTGCCAGCAGGCCGGGACTGAACACTGAAGCTTTCTTT,CASRPGLNTEAFF
TRBJ1-2,TRBD1,TRBV6-5,.,TGTGCCAGCAGTTCGACAGGGGGCTGGGATGGCTACACCTTC,CASSSTGGWDGYTF
TRBJ1-1,.,TRBV5-1,.,TGCGCCAGCAGGAGCGGAGGGGTTGAAAAGGGCACTGAAGCTTTCTTT,CASRSGGVEKGTEAFF
TRBJ2-1,.,TRBV7-2,once,TGTGCCAGCAGCCCAATCCTGCGGGATGCCAATGAGCAGTTCTTC,CASSPILRDANEQFF
TRBJ1-6,TRBD1,TRBV5-1,.,TGCGCCAGCAGCTTTACAGGGGACCCCTATAATTCACCCCTCCACTTT,CASSFTGDPYNSPLHF
TRBJ1-1,.,TRBV10-3,.,TGTGCCATCAGTGAAGGGGGGCTGAACACTGAAGCTTTCTTT,CAISEGGLNTEAFF
TRBJ1-1,.,TRBV15,.,TGTGCCACCAGCAGAGCCTATGCGGGCACTGAAGCTTTCTTT,CATSRAYAGTEAFF
TRBJ2-7,.,TRBV4-1,.,TGCGCCAGCAGCCAAGACAGCCGCGCCTCCTACGAGCAGTACTTC,CASSQDSRASYEQYF
TRBJ2-5,.,TRBV28,few,TGTGCCAGCAGTTTAATGGGGGCTCCGGGAGAGACCCAGTACTTC,CASSLMGAPGETQYF
TRBJ1-2,.,TRBV18,.,TGTGCCAGCTCACCCAACGGCCGACGCTATGGCTACACCTTC,CASSPNGRRYGYTF
TRBJ1-6,.,TRBV27,.,TGTGCCAGCTGCCCCGAGGGCGCTCTTAATTCACCCCTCCACTTT,CASCPEGALNSPLHF
TRBJ2-7,TRBD2,TRBV27,.,TGTGCCAGCAGTTTACTAGCGGACTACTACGAGCAGTACTTC,CASSLLADYYEQYF
TRBJ1-3,.,TRBV28,.,TGTGCCAGCAGTTTATCTGGAAGCTCTGGAAACACCATATATTTT,CASSLSGSSGNTIYF
TRBJ1-5,.,TRBV7-8,.,TGTGCCAGCAGCTTAATGAGCAATCAGCCCCAGCATTTT,CASSLMSNQPQHF
TRBJ1-2,TRBD1,TRBV6-5,.,TGTGCCAGCAGTTCAGGGGGGAACTATGGCTACACCTTC,CASSSGGNYGYTF
TRBJ1-5,.,TRBV5-8,.,TGTGCCAGCAGCTTGGATGTCTGGGCTAATCAGCCCCAGCATTTT,CASSLDVWANQPQHF
TRBJ1-2,.,TRBV30,.,TGTGCCTGGAGTGTGGAACGACGGCATGGCTACACCTTC,CAWSVERRHGYTF
TRBJ2-1,.,TRBV11-2,.,TGTGCCAGCAGCTTGTTAAGAGGACTAAGCTCCTACAATGAGCAGTTCTTC,CASSLLRGLSSYNEQFF
TRBJ1-2,.,TRBV9,.,TGTGCCAGCAGCGTCGATCCCGGGCCAGCGACCTATGGCTACACCTTC,CASSVDPGPATYGYTF
TRBJ1-2,.,TRBV4-2,.,TGTGCCAGCAGCCAAGAAGAGTCAGGGATGGATGTGGGCTACACCTTC,CASSQEESGMDVGYTF
TRBJ1-4,.,TRBV5-4,once,TGTGCCAGCAGCCCGGGGGGTGGGGAAGCTACCTTT,CASSPGGGEATF
TRBJ1-4,TRBD1,TRBV27,.,TGTGCCAGCAGTTTTATTACCGGGACAGGGTATGAAAAACTGTTTTTT,CASSFITGTGYEKLFF
TRBJ1-6,.,TRBV5-4,.,TGTGCCAGCAGTCCGGAGGGGGGTCTCAAGAATTCACCCCTCCACTTT,CASSPEGGLKNSPLHF
TRBJ1-1,.,TRBV9,.,TGTGCCAGCAGCGCGCAAGTTGGGAACACTGAAGCTTTCTTT,CASSAQVGNTEAFF
TRBJ1-3,.,TRBV29-1,.,TGCAGCGTGGGGAACTCTGGAAACACCATATATTTT,CSVGNSGNTIYF
TRBJ2-3,TRBD2,TRBV15,.,TGTGCCACCAGCATCGGACTAGCGGGAGGAGAAGATACGCAGTATTTT,CATSIGLAGGEDTQYF
TRBJ2-7,.,TRBV5-1,once,TGCGCCAGCAGCTACATAGGGGGGACGTCGGCCTACGAGCAGTACTTC,CASSYIGGTSAYEQYF
TRBJ2-4,.,TRBV21-1,.,TGTGCCAGCACAGGGCCCCTGGCCAAAAACATTCAGTACTTC,CASTGPLAKNIQYF
TRBJ2-7,.,TRBV6-5,.,TGTGCCGGCGGCGGGACCTACGAGCAGTACTTC,CAGGGTYEQYF
TRBJ2-5,.,TRBV6-5,.,TGTGCCAGCAGTTCCCTCAGGCAGGCCCAAGAGACCCAGTACTTC,CASSSLRQAQETQYF
TRBJ2-3,TRBD2,TRBV7-3,.,TGTGCCAGCAGCCGCGGTAGCGGGGGGACCACAGATACGCAGTATTTT,CASSRGSGGTTDTQYF
TRBJ2-3,TRBD2,TRBV4-1,.,TGCGCCAGCAGCCAGCGGGGACTAGCGGGGGGGCCTCGACCCACAGATACGCAGTATTTT,CASSQRGLAGGPRPTDTQYF
TRBJ2-7,TRBD2,TRBV9,.,TGTGCCAGCAGCCCAAAAGCGGGGGGGCGGTACGAGCAGTACTTC,CASSPKAGGRYEQYF
TRBJ1-2,.,TRBV6-1,.,TGTGCCAGCAGTGAAGGGCAGGGAAGCTATGGCTACACCTTC,CASSEGQGSYGYTF
TRBJ2-7,.,TRBV5-6,.,TGTGCCAGCAGCTTGGTTTCAGCCTACGAGCAGTACTTC,CASSLVSAYEQYF
TRBJ1-2,.,TRBV5-6,.,TGTGCCAGCAGCCGTGCGGGAAGAATGGACTATGGCTACACCTTC,CASSRAGRMDYGYTF
TRBJ1-1,.,TRBV4-1,.,TGCGCCAGCAGCCAGCCTGTTGGGACTGAAGCTTTCTTT,CASSQPVGTEAFF
TRBJ2-2,TRBD1,TRBV27,.,TGTGCCAGCAGTTTGGGGACAGGGCTTTCAGGGGAGCTGTTTTTT,CASSLGTGLSGELFF
TRBJ2-1,.,TRBV5-4,few,TGTGCCAGCAGCTTGTTATCAGGGGCTGGCAATGAGCAGTTCTTC,CASSLLSGAGNEQFF
TRBJ1-2,.,TRBV10-1,.,TGCGCCAGCACTCTTCCCCTTGCGGGAGACCTTATCTATGGCTACACCTTC,CASTLPLAGDLIYGYTF
TRBJ1-4,.,TRBV6-5,once,TGTGCCAGCAGTTACGTGAAGGATGAAAAACTGTTTTTT,CASSYVKDEKLFF
TRBJ1-1,TRBD1,TRBV29-1,.,TGCAGCGTAGCAACAGGGGTGAGGGACACTGAAGCTTTCTTT,CSVATGVRDTEAFF
TRBJ1-5,.,TRBV18,.,TGTGCCAGCTCGCTCGGCTTCTCGGGGAGTAGCAATCAGCCCCAGCATTTT,CASSLGFSGSSNQPQHF
TRBJ2-3,.,TRBV29-1,.,TGCAGCGTTGAGACCGGGACCGATACGCAGTATTTT,CSVETGTDTQYF
TRBJ2-6,.,TRBV28,.,TGTGCCAGCAGTTATATTATGGGGGGTCGGTACAGGGCGCTGTCTGGGGCCAACGTCCTGACTTTC,CASSYIMGGRYRALSGANVLTF
TRBJ1-4,.,TRBV11-1,.,TGTGCCAGCAGCTTTTTCTGGGAAAATGAAAAACTGTTTTTT,CASSFFWENEKLFF